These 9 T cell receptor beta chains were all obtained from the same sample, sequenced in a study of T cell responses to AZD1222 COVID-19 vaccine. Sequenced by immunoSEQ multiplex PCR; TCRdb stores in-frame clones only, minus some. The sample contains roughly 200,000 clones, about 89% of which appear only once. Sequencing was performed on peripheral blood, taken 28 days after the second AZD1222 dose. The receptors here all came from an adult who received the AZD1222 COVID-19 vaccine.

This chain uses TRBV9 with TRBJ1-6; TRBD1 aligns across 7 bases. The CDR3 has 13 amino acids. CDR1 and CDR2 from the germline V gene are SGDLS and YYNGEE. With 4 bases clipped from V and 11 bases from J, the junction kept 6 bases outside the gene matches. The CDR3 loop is CASSTGAGTPLHF. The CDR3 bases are TGTGCCAGCAGCACAGGGGCTGGGACACCCCTCCACTTT.

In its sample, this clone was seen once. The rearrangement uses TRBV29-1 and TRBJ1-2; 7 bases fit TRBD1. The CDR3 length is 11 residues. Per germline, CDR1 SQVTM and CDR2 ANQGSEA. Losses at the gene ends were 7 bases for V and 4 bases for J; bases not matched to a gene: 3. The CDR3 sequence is CSAWDSYGYTF. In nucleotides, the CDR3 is TGCAGCGCCTGGGACAGCTATGGCTACACCTTC.

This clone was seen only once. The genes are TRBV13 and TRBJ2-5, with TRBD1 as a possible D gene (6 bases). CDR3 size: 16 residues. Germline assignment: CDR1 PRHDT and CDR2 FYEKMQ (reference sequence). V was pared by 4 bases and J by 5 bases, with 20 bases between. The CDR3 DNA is TGTGCCAGCAGCTCTGAACAGGGACGGTCCAGGGAGACCCAGTACTTC. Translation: CASSSEQGRSRETQYF.

In DNA, the CDR3 is TGTGCCAGCAGTGAAGCCCCGGGTACCGGGGAGCTGTTTTTT. Translation: CASSEAPGTGELFF. V usage is TRBV6-1 and J usage is TRBJ2-2; D unresolved. Trimming pared 0 bases from V and 5 bases from J, leaving 7 bases between. The CDR3 contains 14 residues. Germline loops: CDR1 MNHNS, CDR2 SASEGT.

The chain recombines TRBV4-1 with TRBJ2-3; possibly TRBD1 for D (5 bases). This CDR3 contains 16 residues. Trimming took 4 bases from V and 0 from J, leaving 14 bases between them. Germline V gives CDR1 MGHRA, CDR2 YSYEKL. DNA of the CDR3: TGCGCCAGCAGCCCCCGGACAAAGACTAGCACAGATACGCAGTATTTT. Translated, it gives CASSPRTKTSTDTQYF.

The CDR3 DNA follows: TGCGCCAGCAGCTTGGTGGGGACCTCCTACGAGCAGTACTTC. This codes for CASSLVGTSYEQYF. The genes are TRBV5-1 and TRBJ2-7; the D gene could be TRBD1 or TRBD2 (5 bases each). This CDR3 has 14 residues. Trimming removed 0 bases at V and 0 bases at J, with 7 bases between. Germline loops: CDR1 SGHRS, CDR2 YFSETQ.

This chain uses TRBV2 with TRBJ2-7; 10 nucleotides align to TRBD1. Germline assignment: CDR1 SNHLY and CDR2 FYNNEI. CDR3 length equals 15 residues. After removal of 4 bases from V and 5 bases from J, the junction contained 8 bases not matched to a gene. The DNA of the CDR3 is TGTGCCAGCAGTGGGATATCGGGACAGGGGCACGAGCAGTACTTC. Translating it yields CASSGISGQGHEQYF.

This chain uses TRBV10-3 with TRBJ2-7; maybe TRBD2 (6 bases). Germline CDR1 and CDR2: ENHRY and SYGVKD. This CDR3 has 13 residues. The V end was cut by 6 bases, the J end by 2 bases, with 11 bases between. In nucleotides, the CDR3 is TGTGCCATCAGCGGGACTGATACCTACGAGCAGTACTTC. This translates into CAISGTDTYEQYF.

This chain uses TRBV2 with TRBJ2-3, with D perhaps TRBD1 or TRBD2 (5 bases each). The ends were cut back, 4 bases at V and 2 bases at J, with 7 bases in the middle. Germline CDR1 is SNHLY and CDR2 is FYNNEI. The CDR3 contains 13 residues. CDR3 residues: CASSGGNTDTQYF. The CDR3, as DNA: TGTGCCAGCAGTGGGGGGAACACAGATACGCAGTATTTT. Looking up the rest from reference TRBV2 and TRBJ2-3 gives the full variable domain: EPEVTQTPSHQVTQMGQEVILRCVPISNHLYFYWYRQILGQKVEFLVSFYNNEISEKSEIFDDQFSVERPDGSNFTLKIRSTKLEDSAMYFCASSGGNTDTQYFGPGTRLTVL.